Each of the 20 T cell receptor beta chains below was sequenced from the same sample in a study of beta chain features in type 1 diabetes. Expressed TCRB transcripts got sequenced, as all isolated RNA was reverse transcribed. The method was immunoSEQ multiplex PCR; TCRdb's version includes in-frame clones alone and lacks a portion of them. The sample contains fewer than 900,000 clones, 17% of which appear only once. Sequencing input: naive CD4+ T cells from blood. Receptors originate from a young woman in good health.

This clone was seen only a few times. This chain uses TRBV19 with TRBJ2-1; 10 bases align to TRBD2. Per germline, CDR1 LNHDA and CDR2 SQIVND (reference sequence). The CDR3 is made up of 17 amino acids. Trimming took 6 bases from V and 5 from J; bases not matched to a gene: 13. CDR3: CASRHAPLAGVNNEQFF. CDR3 in DNA: TGTGCCAGTAGACACGCACCTCTAGCGGGAGTAAACAATGAGCAGTTCTTC.

The J gene is TRBJ2-7, the V gene TRBV7-2; tentatively, D is TRBD2 (5 bases). V was pared by 3 bases and J by 6 bases, with 15 bases between. CDR3 length: 14 residues. Germline V CDR1 and CDR2: SGHTA, FQGNSA. The CDR3 DNA is TGTGCCAGCAGCTTGGTGGCTAGCAGAGGCGAGCAGTACTTC. Translated, it gives CASSLVASRGEQYF.

This clone was counted only a few times. The V gene is TRBV5-1, the J gene TRBJ2-6; D gene uncertain. Germline V gene data show CDR1 as SGHRS and CDR2 as YFSETQ. This CDR3 spans 13 amino acids. V gave up 0 bases and J gave up 5 bases, with 3 bases separating them. The CDR3 reads CASSLVRANVLTF. DNA for the CDR3: TGCGCCAGCAGCTTGGTTCGGGCCAACGTCCTGACTTTC.

The chain joins TRBV6-6 to TRBJ1-5, with D unclear. The CDR3 has 15 residues. The V gene lost 0 bases and the J gene lost 6 bases, with 12 bases spanning the gap. CDR1 is MNHNY and CDR2 is SVGAGI in the germline V gene (reference sequence). The DNA of the CDR3 is TGTGCCAGCAGTTACTCGAGGGCGCAGCGTCAGCCCCAGCATTTT. Amino acids: CASSYSRAQRQPQHF.

This clone was counted only a few times. This rearrangement joins TRBV2 to TRBJ2-5; maybe TRBD1 (5 bases). The CDR3 sequence is 14 residues long. V dropped 8 bases and J dropped 1 base, with 14 bases sitting between them. Germline loops: CDR1 SNHLY, CDR2 FYNNEI. The CDR3 DNA reads as TGTGCCAGCGCGAGAATACAGGTCCAAGAGACCCAGTACTTC. As protein: CASARIQVQETQYF.

Concerning this clone: This sample includes further DNA sequences coding for the same CDR3. The V call is TRBV7-2, the J call TRBJ1-1; a weak D match, TRBD1 (5 bases). The V end lost 5 bases, the J end lost 1 base, and 11 bases lay between the germline ends. This CDR3 region has 14 residues. Germline V gene lookup returns CDR1 SGHTA and CDR2 FQGNSA. The CDR3 protein is CASSPLGGNTEAFF. CDR3 DNA: TGTGCCAGCAGCCCGCTGGGGGGGAACACTGAAGCTTTCTTT.

The V call is TRBV27, the J call TRBJ1-1; D is perhaps TRBD1 (5 bases). The CDR3 has 15 amino acids. CDR1 and CDR2 from the germline V gene are MNHEY and SMNVEV (reference sequence). The V and J ends lost 3 bases and 3 bases respectively, with 14 bases between them. CDR3 nucleotides: TGTGCCAGCAGTTTGACGGGACGGACGGACACTGAAGCTTTCTTT. Translated, it gives CASSLTGRTDTEAFF.

As regards this clone: Other nucleotide sequences in the sample specify the same CDR3. The V and J genes are TRBV2 and TRBJ2-2; D is unclear. Trimming removed 5 bases from V and 5 bases from J, with 6 bases in between. CDR3 size: 12 residues. CDR1 and CDR2 (germline): SNHLY, FYNNEI. CDR3 amino acids: CASSFGTGELFF. The CDR3 nucleotides are TGTGCCAGCAGTTTTGGAACCGGGGAGCTGTTTTTT.

In its sample, this clone was seen a few times. V and J are TRBV18 and TRBJ2-1; maybe TRBD2 (5 bases). V gave up 2 bases and J gave up 9 bases, with 11 bases separating them. The CDR3 extends over 13 amino acids. Germline lookup yields CDR1 KGHSH and CDR2 LQKENI. In nucleotides, the CDR3 is TGTGCCAGCTCACCAAACCGCGGGTCTGAGCAGTTCTTC. As protein: CASSPNRGSEQFF.

This chain uses TRBV7-2 with TRBJ2-5, with TRBD1 as a possible D gene (6 bases). V lost 4 bases, J lost 5 bases, and 14 bases lay in between. Germline V gives CDR1 SGHTA, CDR2 FQGNSA. The CDR3 spans 14 residues. The CDR3 bases are TGTGCCAGCAGCTGGGGACACACGGTGGAGACCCAGTACTTC. Its protein is CASSWGHTVETQYF. Full variable domain (remainder filled in from reference TRBV7-2 and TRBJ2-5): GAGVSQSPSNKVTEKGKDVELRCDPISGHTALYWYRQSLGQGLEFLIYFQGNSAPDKSGLPSDRFSAERTGGSVSTLTIQRTQQEDSAVYLCASSWGHTVETQYFGPGTRLLVL.

This clone was counted between two and nine times. The chain carries TRBV29-1 and TRBJ2-1; D ambiguous. The CDR3 covers 10 residues. The germline CDR1 and CDR2 sequences are SQVTM and ANQGSEA. Trimming left V 4 bases short and J 8 bases short, with 6 bases between. CDR3 sequence reads: CSVAGDEQFF. CDR3 coding DNA: TGCAGCGTTGCGGGTGATGAGCAGTTCTTC.

This clone was detected only a few times. CDR3 residues: CASSYSIMGQGGAFF. The CDR3 DNA reads TGTGCCAGCAGTTACTCGATTATGGGACAGGGAGGGGCTTTCTTT. The V call is TRBV6-6, the J call TRBJ1-1; 9 nucleotides match TRBD1. The CDR3 has 15 amino acids. CDR1 is MNHNY and CDR2 is SVGAGI in the germline V gene (reference sequence). J gave up 11 bases and V 0 bases, and 10 bases lay outside the gene matches.

V usage is TRBV10-2 and J usage is TRBJ2-1, with 12 bases lining up with TRBD2. This CDR3 region has 16 residues. V was clipped by 6 bases and J by 4 bases; unmatched bases: 7. The germline V gene has CDR1 WSHSY and CDR2 SAAADI. Here the CDR3 reads CASSAWTSGKYNEQFF. Here the CDR3 DNA reads TGCGCCAGCAGCGCCTGGACTAGCGGGAAATACAATGAGCAGTTCTTC.

As regards this clone: Other DNA sequences from this sample encode an identical CDR3 as well. The chain joins TRBV7-8 to TRBJ2-3; D ambiguous. The CDR3 length is 12 residues. Trimming took 1 base from V and 4 from J, leaving 3 bases between them. CDR1 SGHVS and CDR2 FQNEAQ come from the germline V gene. In nucleotides, the CDR3 is TGTGCCAGCAGCTTAGTGTCAGATACGCAGTATTTT. This translates into CASSLVSDTQYF.

A few counts support this clone. The chain joins TRBV4-2 to TRBJ1-1, with D possibly being TRBD1 (5 bases). This CDR3 is 17 amino acids long. Germline V lookup: CDR1 LGHNA, CDR2 YNFKEQ. V gave up 0 bases and J gave up 5 bases, with 19 bases separating them. The CDR3 loop reads CASSQDVGARVETEAFF. CDR3 coding DNA: TGTGCCAGCAGCCAAGATGTTGGGGCCAGGGTGGAAACTGAAGCTTTCTTT.

This clone was counted only a few times. The chain carries TRBV7-3 and TRBJ2-7, with D tentatively TRBD1 or TRBD2 (5 bases each). The V and J ends lost 5 bases and 3 bases respectively, with 11 bases between them. Germline V CDR1 and CDR2: SGHTA, FQGTGA. The CDR3 contains 13 residues. CDR3 DNA sequence: TGTGCCAGCAGCGAGGGGTTTAGCTACGAGCAGTACTTC. Protein: CASSEGFSYEQYF.

This clone was counted a few times. The DNA for the CDR3 is TGTGCCAGCAGCGATGGACAGGGTTATGGCTACACCTTC. Protein product: CASSDGQGYGYTF. V is TRBV27 and J is TRBJ1-2, with 8 nucleotides matching TRBD1. The V and J ends lost 6 bases and 5 bases, in that order; junction bases with no gene match: 5. CDR1 and CDR2 from the germline V gene are MNHEY and SMNVEV (reference sequence). The CDR3 covers 13 residues.

There are a few counts of this clone. This sequence joins TRBV2 and TRBJ2-7; D gene uncertain. Per germline, CDR1 SNHLY and CDR2 FYNNEI. The CDR3 runs 12 residues. Trimming shortened V by 2 bases and J by 3 bases, and 5 bases separated the two germline ends. The CDR3 reads CASSELNYEQYF. CDR3 sequence (DNA): TGTGCCAGCAGTGAACTCAACTACGAGCAGTACTTC.

The chain carries TRBV9 and TRBJ2-5; unclear D gene. This CDR3 is 14 amino acids long. Trimming removed 0 bases at V and 5 bases at J, with 11 bases between. The germline CDR1 and CDR2 sequences are SGDLS and YYNGEE. CDR3 in DNA: TGTGCCAGCAGCGTAGCTGGGTTTCAGGAGACCCAGTACTTC. Protein product: CASSVAGFQETQYF.

V gene TRBV19 combines with J gene TRBJ1-5; D is ambiguous. CDR1 and CDR2 (germline): LNHDA, SQIVND (reference sequence). There are 17 residues in the CDR3. The V gene lost 3 bases and the J gene lost 9 bases, with 24 bases spanning the gap. The CDR3 loop is CASSIYARGFRLWPQHF. Written as DNA, the CDR3 is TGTGCCAGTAGTATCTATGCGCGAGGCTTTCGTTTGTGGCCCCAGCATTTT.